This TCR beta chain was sequenced in a study of response to subunit inactivated influenza vaccine. Points from the study as a whole: Few additional T cells are recruited per seasonal influenza vaccination, authors suggested.

This clonotype was counted between two and nine times. Its antigen remains unknown. Using its own MiXCR run on the RT-PCR reads, TCRdb lists one record per CDR3 protein. The profile shows hundreds of thousands of distinct CDR3 sequences, about 7.6% of them singletons. Material: PBMCs from blood, obtained around 25 months after vaccination. The TCR was taken from a man between 45 and 75 years old who received an inactivated influenza vaccine.

The CDR3: CASSLETPYNEQFF. The CDR3 DNA is TGTGCCAGCAGCTTAGAGACCCCCTACAATGAGCAGTTCTTC. The rearrangement uses TRBV11-2 and TRBJ2-1; D is undetermined. This CDR3 comprises 14 residues. Trimming shortened V by 0 bases and J by 2 bases, and 5 bases separated the two germline ends. Germline CDR1 and CDR2: SGHAT and FQNNGV. The full variable domain, completed using reference TRBV11-2 and TRBJ2-1, is EAGVAQSPRYKIIEKRQSVAFWCNPISGHATLYWYQQILGQGPKLLIQFQNNGVVDDSQLPKDRFSAERLKGVDSTLKIQPAKLEDSAVYLCASSLETPYNEQFFGPGTRLTVL.